This T cell receptor (beta chain) was captured in a study of shared clonotypes between healthy human individuals. Study outcomes and limitations: Only a few donors were included, so the genetic and exposure-history diversity represented was limited.

Regarding this clone: The antigen remains undetermined.

Germline V CDR1 and CDR2: SGHAT, FQNNGV. V lost 5 bases and J lost 6, with 19 bases in between. This CDR3 contains 15 residues. Sequencing was performed with immunoSEQ multiplex PCR; in TCRdb, only in-frame clones are kept and a portion is missing. The sample records approximately 980,000 clones, 76% being singletons. The chain has TRBV11-2 and TRBJ2-5; D is unclear. Sequenced input: memory CD4+ T cells sorted from blood. Subset specified: CD45RA-negative fraction. The sequence came from a young man in good health. The CDR3 nucleotides read TGTGCCAGCAGCCCCTGGACGGATCCTGGGAAGACCCAGTACTTC. Encoded protein: CASSPWTDPGKTQYF.